The 6 T cell receptor beta chains given below trace back to one sample, sequenced in a study of control samples from healthy donors and cancer patients. Data came from immunoSEQ multiplex PCR; TCRdb stores just in-frame clones and leaves some out. Among under 130,000 clones listed, 80% to 90% were seen once. The sequenced material came from blood. The source is a woman in her fifties or sixties in good health.

In its sample, this clone was seen once. V and J are TRBV19 and TRBJ2-2; TRBD2 aligns across 13 bases. Germline loops: CDR1 LNHDA, CDR2 SQIVND (reference sequence). Trimming cost V 0 bases and J 6 bases; bases outside gene matches: 7. This CDR3 is built from 18 residues. The CDR3 loop is CASSIERTSGSSSGELFF. CDR3 DNA: TGTGCCAGTAGTATAGAGCGGACTAGCGGGAGTTCATCCGGGGAGCTGTTTTTT.

The chain carries TRBV18 and TRBJ2-6; D not certain. Germline CDR1 reads KGHSH; CDR2 reads LQKENI. The CDR3 has 14 amino acids. The V end lost 5 bases, the J end lost 1 base, and 6 bases lay between the germline ends. CDR3 loop: CASSTLSGANVLTF. For the CDR3, the DNA is TGTGCCAGCTCAACTCTTTCTGGGGCCAACGTCCTGACTTTC.

The J gene is TRBJ1-2, the V gene TRBV5-4; 8 bases match TRBD1. V shed 4 bases, J shed 4 bases, and the junction held 6 bases outside the gene matches. Germline lookup yields CDR1 SGHNT and CDR2 YYREEE (reference sequence). The CDR3 is made up of 14 amino acids. The CDR3 region has the DNA TGTGCCAGCAGCGTCGACAGGGGAGGCTATGGCTACACCTTC. It is translated as CASSVDRGGYGYTF.

The CDR3 bases are TGTGCCAGCTCGGTGGACAGGGTGAACACCGGGGAGCTGTTTTTT. Its translation is CASSVDRVNTGELFF. The chain has TRBV18 and TRBJ2-2; 8 nucleotides line up with TRBD1. The CDR3 runs 15 residues. V lost 6 bases, J lost 1 base, and 4 bases stayed unmatched. CDR1 KGHSH and CDR2 LQKENI come from the germline V gene.

The chain links TRBV11-2 to TRBJ2-1; D call uncertain. Germline CDR1 reads SGHAT; CDR2 reads FQNNGV. The germline V and J ends were trimmed by 0 bases and 3 bases, with 6 bases remaining between them. The CDR3 has 14 residues. The chain's CDR3 is CASSLEANYNEQFF. The CDR3 region has the DNA TGTGCCAGCAGCTTAGAGGCCAACTACAATGAGCAGTTCTTC.

This clone has only a few counts. The V gene is TRBV4-3, the J gene TRBJ2-1, with TRBD2 matching 9 bases. Germline lookup yields CDR1 LGHNA and CDR2 YSLEER. This CDR3 has 15 residues. V trimming: 4 bases; J trimming: 3 bases; junction bases outside the gene matches: 4. CDR3 sequence (DNA): TGCGCCAGCAGCCGGGGACTAGCCCTCTACAATGAGCAGTTCTTC. Translation: CASSRGLALYNEQFF.